This entry describes one T cell receptor beta chain. Its antigen is not known. The germline V gene has CDR1 MGHDK and CDR2 SYGVNS. V was clipped by 6 bases and J by 7 bases, with 19 bases between them. This CDR3 is 15 amino acids long. The sample belongs to a study of cytomegalovirus exposure and HLA in healthy donors. Study-level findings and limits: With later analysis, a missense DCLRE1C variant became linked to TCR beta V- and J-gene trimming.

PCR primers comprised 60 Vbeta and 13 Jbeta primers. TCRdb keeps only in-frame clones here, not all; method: immunoSEQ multiplex PCR. The repertoire has about 92,000 clones, under 80% of them found once; the top ten carry under 8%. The rearrangement links TRBV25-1 to TRBJ2-1, with D perhaps TRBD2 (5 bases). The clonotype was recovered from a man aged 50-59 years in good health and CMV-seropositive. Input material: PBMCs. DNA for the CDR3: TGTGCCAGCAGCGATGGCCCGAGGGTCACGAATGAGCAGTTCTTC. It is translated as CASSDGPRVTNEQFF. The complete variable domain, with remaining parts taken from reference TRBV25-1 and TRBJ2-1, reads EADIYQTPRYLVIGTGKKITLECSQTMGHDKMYWYQQDPGMELHLIHYSYGVNSTEKGDLSSESTVSRIRTEHFPLTLESARPSHTSQYLCASSDGPRVTNEQFFGPGTRLTVL.